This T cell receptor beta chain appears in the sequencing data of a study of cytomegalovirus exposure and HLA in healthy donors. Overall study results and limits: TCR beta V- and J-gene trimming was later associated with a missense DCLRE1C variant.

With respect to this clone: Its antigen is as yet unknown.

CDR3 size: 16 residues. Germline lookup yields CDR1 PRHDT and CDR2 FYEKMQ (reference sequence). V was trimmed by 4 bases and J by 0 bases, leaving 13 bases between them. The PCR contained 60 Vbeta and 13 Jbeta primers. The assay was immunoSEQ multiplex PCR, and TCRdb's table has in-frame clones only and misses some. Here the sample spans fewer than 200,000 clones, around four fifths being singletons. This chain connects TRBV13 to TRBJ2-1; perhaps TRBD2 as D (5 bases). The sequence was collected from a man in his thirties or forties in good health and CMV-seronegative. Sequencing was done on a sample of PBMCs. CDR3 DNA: TGTGCCAGCAGCTACCCTCCCGGGGACTCCTACAATGAGCAGTTCTTC. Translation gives CASSYPPGDSYNEQFF.